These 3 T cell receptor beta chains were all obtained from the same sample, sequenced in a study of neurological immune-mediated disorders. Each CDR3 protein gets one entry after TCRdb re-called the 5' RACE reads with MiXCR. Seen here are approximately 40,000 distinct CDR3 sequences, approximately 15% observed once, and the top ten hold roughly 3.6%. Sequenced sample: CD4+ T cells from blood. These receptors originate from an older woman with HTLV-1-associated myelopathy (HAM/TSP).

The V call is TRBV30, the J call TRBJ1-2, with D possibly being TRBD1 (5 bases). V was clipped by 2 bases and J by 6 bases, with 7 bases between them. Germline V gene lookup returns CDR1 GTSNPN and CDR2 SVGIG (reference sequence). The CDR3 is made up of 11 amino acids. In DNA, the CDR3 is TGTGCCTGGAGTACAGGCCATGGCTACACCTTC. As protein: CAWSTGHGYTF.

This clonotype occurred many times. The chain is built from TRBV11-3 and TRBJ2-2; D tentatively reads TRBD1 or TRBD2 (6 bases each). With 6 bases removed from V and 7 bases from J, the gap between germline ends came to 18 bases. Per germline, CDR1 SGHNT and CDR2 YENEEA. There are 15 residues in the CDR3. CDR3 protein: CASSRGHEGGGELFF. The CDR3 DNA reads TGTGCCAGCAGTCGGGGCCACGAGGGGGGCGGGGAGCTGTTTTTT.

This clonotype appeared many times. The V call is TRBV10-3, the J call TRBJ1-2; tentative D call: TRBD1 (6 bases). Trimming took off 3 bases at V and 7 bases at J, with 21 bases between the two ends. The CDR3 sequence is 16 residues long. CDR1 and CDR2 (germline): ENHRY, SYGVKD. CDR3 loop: CAISETPGHPLGGYTF. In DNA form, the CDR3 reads TGTGCCATCAGTGAAACGCCGGGACACCCCCTCGGTGGCTACACCTTC.